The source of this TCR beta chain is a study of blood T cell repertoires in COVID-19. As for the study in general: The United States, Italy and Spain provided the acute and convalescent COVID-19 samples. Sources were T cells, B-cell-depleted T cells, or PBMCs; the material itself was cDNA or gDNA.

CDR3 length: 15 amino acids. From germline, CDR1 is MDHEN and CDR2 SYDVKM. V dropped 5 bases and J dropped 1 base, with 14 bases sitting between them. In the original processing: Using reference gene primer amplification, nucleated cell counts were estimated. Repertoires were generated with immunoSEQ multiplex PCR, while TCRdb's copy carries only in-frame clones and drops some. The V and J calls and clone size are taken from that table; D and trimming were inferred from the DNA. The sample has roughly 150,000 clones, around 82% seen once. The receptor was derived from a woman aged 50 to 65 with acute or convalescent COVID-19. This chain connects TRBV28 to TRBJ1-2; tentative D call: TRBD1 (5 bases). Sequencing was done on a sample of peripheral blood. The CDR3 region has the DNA TGTGCCAGCAGTGGGGGGGACGGCCTTAACTATGGCTACACCTTC. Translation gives CASSGGDGLNYGYTF.